The 28 T cell receptor beta chains in this list originate from one sample, sequenced in a study of T cells in Graves' hyperthyroidism and ophthalmopathy. Amplified TCR beta CDR3 regions derived from RNA transcripts. With the HTBI primer set, the TCR CDR3 went through a first round of RT-PCR. TCRdb passed the multiplex PCR reads through MiXCR, listing each CDR3 protein once. Of more than 650,000 distinct CDR3 sequences detected, 12% to 15% appear once; the ten largest clones hold 10%. Sequencing input: blood. These receptor sequences come from a young woman with Graves' hyperthyroidism.

This clonotype was counted between two and nine times. This chain connects TRBV11-2 to TRBJ2-5; D might be TRBD1 (5 bases). Trimming shortened V by 4 bases and J by 0 bases, and 30 bases separated the two germline ends. The V gene's germline CDR1 is SGHAT and CDR2 FQNNGV. The CDR3 has 21 amino acids. The CDR3 here is CASSSLTMKGPKARYQETQYF. The DNA of the CDR3 is TGTGCCAGCAGCTCCCTTACGATGAAGGGGCCAAAAGCGAGGTACCAAGAGACCCAGTACTTC.

The chain uses TRBV7-3 and TRBJ2-7; 8 bases fit TRBD2. CDR1 SGHTA and CDR2 FQGTGA come from the germline V gene. There are 15 residues in the CDR3. V gave up 4 bases and J gave up 5 bases; unmatched junction bases: 10. For the CDR3, the DNA is TGTGCCAGCAGCTCTTCCCCCGGGAGGGCGGACGAGCAGTACTTC. Protein product: CASSSSPGRADEQYF.

This clonotype occurred a few times. The rearrangement uses TRBV12-3 or TRBV12-4 and TRBJ2-3, with 13 bases that match TRBD2. The CDR3 runs to 17 residues. Germline trimming cut 6 bases from V and 5 bases from J; bases unmatched to any gene: 11. This CDR3 is CASSGTLGTSGKDTQYF. The CDR3 bases are TGTGCCAGCAGCGGGACCCTAGGGACTAGCGGGAAAGATACGCAGTATTTT.

As DNA, the CDR3 is TGTGCCAGCAGCCGGCTACAGGGGCTGCGGATTGAAGCTTTCTTT. It specifies CASSRLQGLRIEAFF. The chain joins TRBV3-1 to TRBJ1-1; TRBD1 agrees at 7 bases. The CDR3 extends over 15 amino acids. Germline lookup yields CDR1 LGHDT and CDR2 YNNKEL (reference sequence). After removal of 4 bases from V and 7 bases from J, the junction contained 12 bases not matched to a gene.

The CDR3 loop is CASSPPRVGGWDGYTF. For the CDR3, the DNA is TGTGCCAGCAGCCCACCCCGGGTTGGAGGCTGGGATGGCTACACCTTC. The chain combines TRBV7-8 with TRBJ1-2; no clear D gene. Germline values: CDR1 SGHVS, CDR2 FQNEAQ. Trimming took 5 bases from V and 6 from J, leaving 22 bases between them. CDR3 length: 16 residues.

This clonotype has more than one count but fewer than ten. At one of its ends the junction is not consistent with the germline gene, which may arise from a read error. The V and J genes are TRBV28 and TRBJ1-1; a possible D gene is TRBD1 (6 bases). CDR1 is MDHEN and CDR2 is SYDVKM in the germline V gene. The CDR3 is 13 amino acids. The CDR3 reads CAGGGGMNTEALF. DNA of the CDR3: TGTGCTGGTGGGGGCGGAATGAACACTGAAGCTCTCTTT.

At least ten counts were recorded for this clonotype. This rearrangement joins TRBV28 to TRBJ2-1; 8 bases line up with TRBD2. The CDR3 covers 14 residues. The junction had 6 bases not matched to a gene; V was cut back by 5 bases and J by 6 bases. The germline V gene has CDR1 MDHEN and CDR2 SYDVKM. CDR3 region: CASSPRTSINEQFF. The DNA for the CDR3 is TGTGCCAGCAGTCCAAGGACTAGCATCAATGAGCAGTTCTTC.

This clonotype was counted at least ten times. The V gene is TRBV2, the J gene TRBJ2-6; D perhaps matches TRBD1 (5 bases). The CDR3 is made up of 16 amino acids. Trimming left V 1 base short and J 0 bases short, with 7 bases between. Germline lookup yields CDR1 SNHLY and CDR2 FYNNEI. CDR3 DNA sequence: TGTGCCAGCAGTGAAGGACAGAACTCTGGGGCCAACGTCCTGACTTTC. It translates to CASSEGQNSGANVLTF. Together with reference TRBV2 and TRBJ2-6, the CDR3 gives the full variable domain: EPEVTQTPSHQVTQMGQEVILRCVPISNHLYFYWYRQILGQKVEFLVSFYNNEISEKSEIFDDQFSVERPDGSNFTLKIRSTKLEDSAMYFCASSEGQNSGANVLTFGAGSRLTVL.

This clonotype was recorded at least ten times. V usage is TRBV28 and J usage is TRBJ2-7, with TRBD1 matching over 9 bases. This CDR3 has 15 residues. With V trimmed by 5 bases and J by 3 bases, 8 bases remained unmatched. CDR1 and CDR2 (germline): MDHEN, SYDVKM. The CDR3 here is CASSVSGTGLYEQYF. The CDR3 region has the DNA TGTGCCAGCAGTGTCTCCGGGACAGGGCTCTACGAGCAGTACTTC.

Notes on this clonotype: A much larger clone lies a single base off, so this may be a read error. The V and J genes are TRBV12-3 or TRBV12-4 and TRBJ2-2, with D perhaps matching TRBD1 (6 bases). The CDR3 runs 16 residues. CDR3: CAGSPPGTRNTGELFF. The CDR3 region has the DNA TGTGCCGGCAGTCCGCCAGGGACAAGGAACACCGGGGAGCTGTTTTTT.

This rearrangement joins TRBV29-1 to TRBJ1-4, with TRBD1 matching over 9 bases. Per germline, CDR1 SQVTM and CDR2 ANQGSEA. This CDR3 is 11 amino acids long. The junction had 6 bases not matched to a gene; V was cut back by 8 bases and J by 11 bases. CDR3 nucleotides: TGCAGCTCTTGGACAGGGGAGAAACTGTTTTTT. Its protein product is CSSWTGEKLFF.

Notes on this clonotype: A much larger clonotype is one base distant, so this may be a read error. V is TRBV18 and J is TRBJ2-3; no firm D call. V lost 2 bases to trimming and J lost 5 bases, with 11 bases between them. The CDR3 loop spans 14 amino acids. The germline V gene has CDR1 KGHSH and CDR2 LQKENI. In DNA, the CDR3 is TGTGCCAGCTCACCATCCGGGCTACGAGATACGCAGTATTTT. It is translated as CASSPSGLRDTQYF.

The V gene is TRBV5-1, the J gene TRBJ2-2; 7 bases agree with TRBD1. The V gene's germline CDR1 is SGHRS and CDR2 YFSETQ. The CDR3 is 16 amino acids. Trimming removed 4 bases from V and 3 bases from J; junction bases left unmatched: 9. The CDR3 DNA follows: TGCGCCAGCAGCCCCCGGGCAGGGGGAGACACCGGGGAGCTGTTTTTT. Translation: CASSPRAGGDTGELFF.

This chain connects TRBV24-1 to TRBJ2-7; D ambiguous. The germline gives CDR1 KGHDR, CDR2 SFDVKD. The CDR3 spans 15 residues. Trimming shortened V by 2 bases and J by 0 bases, and 10 bases separated the two germline ends. CDR3 in DNA: TGTGCCACCAGTGATTCGTCAGGCCCCTCCTACGAGCAGTACTTC. As protein: CATSDSSGPSYEQYF.

The table lists this clonotype with many counts. V is TRBV5-5 and J is TRBJ2-7; D is possibly TRBD1 or TRBD2 (5 bases each). With 4 bases removed from V and 5 bases from J, the gap between germline ends came to 16 bases. The CDR3 is 14 residues long. CDR1 is SGHKS and CDR2 is YYEKEE in the germline V gene (reference sequence). The CDR3 DNA reads as TGTGCCAGCAGCACGCCGGGGCTAGCCGACGAGCAGTACTTC. Its translation is CASSTPGLADEQYF.

This clonotype showed up many times. This chain joins TRBV13 and TRBJ2-5, with D perhaps being TRBD1 or TRBD2 (5 bases each). This CDR3 contains 15 residues. V was trimmed by 5 bases and J by 1 base, leaving 14 bases between them. Germline CDR1 is PRHDT and CDR2 is FYEKMQ (reference sequence). The CDR3 DNA reads TGTGCCAGCAGCCCCAGGGAGCAACCCCAAGAGACCCAGTACTTC. Its protein product is CASSPREQPQETQYF.

This clonotype was detected ten times or more. Here the CDR3 reads CASSQVLSGSTDTQYF. For the CDR3, the DNA is TGCGCCAGCAGCCAAGTACTTAGCGGGAGCACAGATACGCAGTATTTT. The chain uses TRBV4-1 and TRBJ2-3; 7 bases line up with TRBD2. CDR3 length equals 16 residues. CDR1 is MGHRA and CDR2 is YSYEKL in the germline V gene. The trim removed 1 base at V and 0 bases at J, leaving 4 bases unmatched.

This clonotype has only a few counts. This sequence joins TRBV19 and TRBJ1-1; D is unresolved. The V gene's germline CDR1 is LNHDA and CDR2 SQIVND (reference sequence). The CDR3 runs to 10 residues. The CDR3 here is CATVGEGAFF. As DNA, the CDR3 is TGTGCAACTGTGGGAGAAGGAGCTTTCTTT.

The chain couples TRBV20-1 to TRBJ2-5; 7 bases agree with TRBD1. V shed 8 bases, J shed 4 bases, and the junction held 10 bases outside the gene matches. This CDR3 is 13 amino acids long. Germline V gene lookup returns CDR1 DFQATT and CDR2 SNEGSKA (reference sequence). CDR3 protein: CSNRQGKGETQYF. In DNA, the CDR3 is TGCAGTAATAGACAGGGAAAGGGAGAGACCCAGTACTTC.

The chain uses TRBV4-1 and TRBJ1-4; D call uncertain. The CDR3 spans 20 residues. Germline CDR1 and CDR2: MGHRA and YSYEKL. The V and J ends lost 0 bases and 4 bases respectively, with 24 bases between them. The CDR3 nucleotides are TGCGCCAGCAGCCAAGATCCAGCCATTTTTATTGTCGGGGATAATGAAAAACTGTTTTTT. Its translation is CASSQDPAIFIVGDNEKLFF.

This clonotype occurred a few times. This sequence joins TRBV6-1 and TRBJ2-7; 13 bases map to TRBD2. CDR1 and CDR2 from the germline V gene are MNHNS and SASEGT. V lost 7 bases and J lost 6; bases outside the gene matches: 6. This CDR3 is 14 amino acids long. CDR3 sequence: CASTKLAGGGEQYF. CDR3 nucleotide sequence: TGTGCCAGCACCAAACTAGCGGGAGGGGGCGAGCAGTACTTC.

The chain recombines TRBV19 with TRBJ2-1; TRBD2 agrees at 8 bases. Germline CDR1 LNHDA, CDR2 SQIVND (reference sequence). After removal of 3 bases from V and 6 bases from J, the junction contained 4 bases not matched to a gene. The CDR3 sequence is 14 residues long. The chain's CDR3 is CASSIALAANEQFF. The CDR3 DNA follows: TGTGCCAGTAGTATTGCACTAGCGGCCAATGAGCAGTTCTTC.

This sequence joins TRBV14 and TRBJ2-3; 7 bases align to TRBD1. The germline V gene encodes CDR1 SGHDN and CDR2 FVKESK. Germline trimming cut 0 bases from V and 10 bases from J; bases unmatched to any gene: 4. This CDR3 has 13 amino acids. This CDR3 is CASSQDRGQSQYF. CDR3 bases: TGTGCCAGCAGCCAAGATAGGGGACAGTCGCAGTATTTT.

The CDR3 nucleotides read TGCGCCAGCAGCCAAGGTGGACAGGGACAAGAGACCCAGTACTTC. Amino acid sequence: CASSQGGQGQETQYF. J is TRBJ2-5 and V is TRBV4-3; 8 nucleotides agree with TRBD1. The CDR3 covers 15 residues. Trimming took 1 base from V and 2 from J; bases not matched to a gene: 3. The germline V gene has CDR1 LGHNA and CDR2 YSLEER.

This clonotype was observed a handful of times. The CDR3 DNA sequence: TGTGCCAGCAGTTTTCTCCTAGCGGGAGGGCGGGAAAGGGCAGATACGCAGTATTTT. This encodes CASSFLLAGGRERADTQYF. The chain uses TRBV28 and TRBJ2-3, with 12 bases aligning to TRBD2. This CDR3 comprises 19 residues. CDR1 is MDHEN, CDR2 SYDVKM, per germline. J was trimmed by 4 bases and V by 3 bases; bases with no gene match: 14.

The table lists this clonotype with a few counts. At one of its ends the junction is not consistent with the germline gene, which may arise from a read error. The chain joins TRBV18 to TRBJ2-5, with 7 bases that match TRBD1. In germline, CDR1 is KGHSH, CDR2 LQKENI. The CDR3 has 12 amino acids. The CDR3 protein is CASPPGGETQYF. The CDR3 coding sequence is TGTGCCAGCCCACCAGGGGGAGAGACCCAGTACTTC.

The V and J genes are TRBV7-9 and TRBJ1-6; D call uncertain. The CDR3 loop spans 15 amino acids. CDR1 is SEHNR and CDR2 is FQNEAQ in the germline V gene (reference sequence). V gave up 0 bases and J gave up 6 bases, with 9 bases separating them. CDR3 in amino acids: CASSLAGDRNSPLHF. The CDR3 DNA reads as TGTGCCAGCAGCTTAGCCGGGGATCGTAATTCACCCCTCCACTTT.

This clonotype was recorded many times. The V call is TRBV11-2, the J call TRBJ2-2; maybe TRBD2 (6 bases). CDR1 SGHAT and CDR2 FQNNGV come from the germline V gene. The CDR3 runs 18 residues. Trimming cost V 5 bases and J 0 bases, with 19 bases left between them. The CDR3 spells CASSVGGRTTSNTGELFF. CDR3 bases: TGTGCCAGCAGCGTGGGGGGACGGACGACCTCGAACACCGGGGAGCTGTTTTTT.